The rows below give T cell receptor beta chains drawn from one sample of a study of response to subunit inactivated influenza vaccine. MiXCR, applied by TCRdb to the RT-PCR reads, yields one record per CDR3 protein. The profile shows roughly 540,000 distinct CDR3 sequences, under 25% of them singletons. These same records also appear under a second study, on T cells expressing NK-cell markers.

Sequencing was performed on CD4+ T cells sorted from PBMCs, taken 12 days after vaccination. Receptors originate from a man aged 50 to 60 who received an inactivated influenza vaccine. Each CDR3 is given with its conserved first and last residue. Clone size is given for some rows only: seen once, a few or many times, or a class if the clone is expanded.

clone_size	j_call	v_call	cdr3_aa
NA	TRBJ2-4	TRBV28	CASSRTGGDYVQYF
many	TRBJ2-2	TRBV5-1	CASSLGGTGELFF
NA	TRBJ2-1	TRBV19	CASSLAGPNEQFF
NA	TRBJ2-3	TRBV27	CASGRGVATDTQYF
NA	TRBJ1-2	TRBV4-3	CASSQAGTGGSATYGYTF
NA	TRBJ2-5	TRBV3-1	CASSQGVAGGETQYF
NA	TRBJ2-7	TRBV11-2	CASSSTWGEQYF
NA	TRBJ2-3	TRBV20-1	CSASEPISGGDTQYF
NA	TRBJ2-3	TRBV5-6	CASSLTYRARTDTQYF
many	TRBJ2-1	TRBV9	CASSSLPGTSGRYEQFF
NA	TRBJ1-1	TRBV2	CASRLIENTEAFF
few	TRBJ1-2	TRBV28	CASGSAGSSNGYTF